A single sample is the source of the 26 T cell receptor beta chains below, sequenced in a study of blood T cell repertoires in COVID-19. Assay used: immunoSEQ multiplex PCR; TCRdb lists only in-frame clones, some missing. The table records approximately 28,000 clones, under 80% of them present only once. Sequenced material: peripheral blood. The receptors were gathered from a woman in her seventies with active or convalescent COVID-19.

This chain links TRBV28 with TRBJ1-6; TRBD1 is a possible D gene (5 bases). Germline V gene data show CDR1 as MDHEN and CDR2 as SYDVKM. The CDR3 has 14 amino acids. The ends were cut back, 7 bases at V and 8 bases at J, with 15 bases in the middle. CDR3 loop: CASTEGTGHSPLHF. The CDR3 DNA follows: TGTGCCAGCACGGAGGGGACGGGCCATTCACCCCTCCACTTT.

This clone showed up just once. The V call is TRBV7-6, the J call TRBJ2-3, with 8 bases matching TRBD1. This CDR3 has 16 amino acids. With 5 bases clipped from V and 0 bases from J, the junction kept 7 bases outside the gene matches. The germline CDR1 and CDR2 sequences are SGHVS and FNYEAQ. CDR3 sequence reads: CASSRRDRGSTDTQYF. The CDR3 DNA sequence: TGTGCCAGCAGCCGACGAGACAGGGGTAGCACAGATACGCAGTATTTT.

This rearrangement joins TRBV6-6 to TRBJ1-4, with 7 bases matching TRBD1. Trimming cost V 5 bases and J 11 bases; bases outside gene matches: 14. Germline CDR1 is MNHNY and CDR2 is SVGAGI (reference sequence). The CDR3 is 15 residues long. The DNA of the CDR3 is TGTGCCAGCAGTAACCTTGACAGGGCTTTGTGGAAACTGTTTTTT. It codes for CASSNLDRALWKLFF.

This chain joins TRBV6-2 or TRBV6-3 and TRBJ2-7; D call uncertain. Trimming left V 5 bases short and J 3 bases short, with 8 bases between. The CDR3 consists of 12 residues. Germline loops: CDR1 MNHEY, CDR2 SVGEGT. CDR3 nucleotide sequence: TGTGCCAGCAGTCGGAGTGGCTACGAGCAGTACTTC. This encodes CASSRSGYEQYF.

V usage is TRBV5-4 and J usage is TRBJ2-3; the D gene is possibly TRBD2 (5 bases). Trimming cost V 4 bases and J 1 base, with 16 bases left between them. The CDR3 has 16 amino acids. The V gene's germline CDR1 is SGHNT and CDR2 YYREEE (reference sequence). The DNA of the CDR3 is TGTGCCAGCAGCCCCCGGGCTAGCCCTCGCACAGATACGCAGTATTTT. Protein: CASSPRASPRTDTQYF.

The chain joins TRBV5-1 to TRBJ2-7, with 8 bases identical to TRBD2. V lost 4 bases, J lost 1 base, and 1 base stayed unmatched. Germline CDR1 and CDR2: SGHRS and YFSETQ. The CDR3 is 13 amino acids. The CDR3 coding sequence is TGCGCCAGCAGCCGGGGGGGTTCCTACGAGCAGTACTTC. Translated: CASSRGGSYEQYF.

The chain uses TRBV29-1 and TRBJ2-2; D perhaps matches TRBD2 (6 bases). There are 16 residues in the CDR3. Germline V gene lookup returns CDR1 SQVTM and CDR2 ANQGSEA. Between the trimmed V and J ends, which lost 0 bases and 0 bases, there was a span of 11 bases. DNA of the CDR3: TGCAGCGTTGAAGAGGGTGGAGGGTCGAACACCGGGGAGCTGTTTTTT. Protein: CSVEEGGGSNTGELFF.

The rearrangement links TRBV29-1 to TRBJ1-2; 8 bases fit TRBD1. This CDR3 comprises 12 residues. Trimming took 7 bases from V and 8 from J; bases not matched to a gene: 9. CDR1 and CDR2 from the germline V gene are SQVTM and ANQGSEA. CDR3 sequence (DNA): TGCAGCGCCCCAGGGGGCTTGGGGGGCTACACCTTC. The encoded protein is CSAPGGLGGYTF.

The chain recombines TRBV27 with TRBJ1-4; TRBD1 might be the D (5 bases). V shed 6 bases and J shed 4 bases, with 15 bases lying between them. The germline V gene has CDR1 MNHEY and CDR2 SMNVEV (reference sequence). The CDR3 spans 15 residues. The CDR3 nucleotides are TGTGCCAGCAGGTCTCTACCTCAGGGTAATGAAAAACTGTTTTTT. Translated, it gives CASRSLPQGNEKLFF.

This clone was recorded a few times. This chain connects TRBV19 to TRBJ1-1; a possible D gene is TRBD1 (5 bases). Germline CDR1 and CDR2: LNHDA and SQIVND (reference sequence). V shed 5 bases and J shed 0 bases, with 13 bases lying between them. This CDR3 contains 15 residues. DNA for the CDR3: TGTGCCAGTAGTCCCGGACACTACATGAACACTGAAGCTTTCTTT. It encodes CASSPGHYMNTEAFF.

This rearrangement joins TRBV15 to TRBJ1-5; 10 bases fit TRBD1. The ends lost 0 bases at V and 5 bases at J; junction bases unmatched: 7. CDR1 LNHNV and CDR2 YYDKDF come from the germline V gene (reference sequence). The CDR3 covers 17 residues. The CDR3 here is CATSRDRDRGVDQPQHF. The CDR3 DNA reads as TGTGCCACCAGCAGAGATCGGGACAGGGGAGTGGATCAGCCCCAGCATTTT.

This clone was counted between two and nine times. The rearrangement links TRBV7-9 to TRBJ2-2; possibly TRBD2 for D (5 bases). CDR3 length: 14 residues. Trimming took 5 bases from V and 2 from J, leaving 9 bases between them. Germline lookup yields CDR1 SEHNR and CDR2 FQNEAQ (reference sequence). The CDR3 DNA is TGTGCCAGCAGCCGAAGCGGTAACACCGGGGAGCTGTTTTTT. This encodes CASSRSGNTGELFF.

The chain is built from TRBV5-8 and TRBJ2-3; D is perhaps TRBD2 (5 bases). Germline V gene data show CDR1 as SGHTS and CDR2 as YDEGEE. Trimming stripped 4 bases from V and 0 bases from J, with 15 bases between. The CDR3 sequence is 16 residues long. The CDR3 protein is CASSPDRGRSTDTQYF. CDR3 nucleotide sequence: TGTGCCAGCAGCCCGGATCGAGGGAGAAGCACAGATACGCAGTATTTT.

This chain connects TRBV2 to TRBJ2-1; tentative D call: TRBD2 (6 bases). This CDR3 spans 15 amino acids. Trimming removed 4 bases from V and 7 bases from J, with 17 bases in between. In germline, CDR1 is SNHLY, CDR2 FYNNEI. The CDR3 is CASSVLGGRSNEQFF. The DNA for the CDR3 is TGTGCCAGCAGTGTTTTAGGTGGGAGGTCGAATGAGCAGTTCTTC. Drawing the rest from reference TRBV2 and TRBJ2-1, the complete variable domain is EPEVTQTPSHQVTQMGQEVILRCVPISNHLYFYWYRQILGQKVEFLVSFYNNEISEKSEIFDDQFSVERPDGSNFTLKIRSTKLEDSAMYFCASSVLGGRSNEQFFGPGTRLTVL.

This rearrangement joins TRBV29-1 to TRBJ2-1, with 9 bases fitting TRBD2. The length of the CDR3 is 15 residues. Germline trimming cut 4 bases from V and 6 bases from J; bases unmatched to any gene: 10. The germline gives CDR1 SQVTM, CDR2 ANQGSEA. The CDR3 reads CSVGMLAGPVNEQFF. The CDR3 nucleotides are TGCAGCGTTGGGATGCTAGCGGGACCGGTCAATGAGCAGTTCTTC.

The chain joins TRBV5-1 to TRBJ1-2; unclear D gene. CDR3 size: 15 residues. Trimming left V 0 bases short and J 1 base short, with 10 bases between. The germline CDR1 and CDR2 sequences are SGHRS and YFSETQ. CDR3 region: CASSLVAGFNYGYTF. The CDR3 DNA reads as TGCGCCAGCAGCTTGGTGGCGGGGTTTAACTATGGCTACACCTTC.

The chain joins TRBV7-2 to TRBJ2-5; D not resolved. V gave up 5 bases and J gave up 5 bases, with 15 bases separating them. Per germline, CDR1 SGHTA and CDR2 FQGNSA. The CDR3 consists of 14 residues. The DNA of the CDR3 is TGTGCCAGCAGCCAGGCCACCGTCGCCGAGACCCAGTACTTC. Translated: CASSQATVAETQYF.

Here the CDR3 DNA reads TGTGCCACCAGCAGCCATCAAATTACGCAGTATAGCAATCAGCCCCAGCATTTT. This codes for CATSSHQITQYSNQPQHF. The rearrangement links TRBV15 to TRBJ1-5, with D unclear. This CDR3 is 18 amino acids long. Germline V gene lookup returns CDR1 LNHNV and CDR2 YYDKDF (reference sequence). Trimming shortened V by 3 bases and J by 0 bases, and 18 bases separated the two germline ends.

This chain joins TRBV4-3 and TRBJ1-2; D is uncertain. Trimming left V 1 base short and J 4 bases short, with 10 bases between. The CDR3 is 14 residues long. Germline CDR1 LGHNA, CDR2 YSLEER. This chain's CDR3 is CASSQGTEAYGYTF. The CDR3, as DNA: TGCGCCAGCAGCCAAGGGACGGAGGCCTATGGCTACACCTTC.

This clone has only one observation. This chain links TRBV5-4 with TRBJ1-4, with D uncertain. Trimming removed 4 bases at V and 0 bases at J, with 13 bases between. Germline loops: CDR1 SGHNT, CDR2 YYREEE (reference sequence). The CDR3 is 16 residues long. The DNA for the CDR3 is TGTGCCAGCAGCCGGGGATCGCAGCCAACTAATGAAAAACTGTTTTTT. Its translation is CASSRGSQPTNEKLFF.

The chain joins TRBV7-2 to TRBJ1-1, with a tentative D call TRBD1 (5 bases). The CDR3 totals 15 residues. Germline V gives CDR1 SGHTA, CDR2 FQGNSA. V lost 1 base to trimming and J lost 6 bases, with 15 bases between them. CDR3 loop: CASSLVRGSTSEAFF. The DNA of the CDR3 is TGTGCCAGCAGCTTAGTGCGGGGGAGTACATCTGAAGCTTTCTTT.

The rearrangement uses TRBV7-3 and TRBJ2-2; no clear D gene. The CDR3 covers 12 residues. Per the germline V gene, CDR1 is SGHTA and CDR2 is FQGTGA. The V end lost 2 bases, the J end lost 7 bases, and 5 bases lay between the germline ends. In DNA form, the CDR3 reads TGTGCCAGCAGCTTAGCCGGCGGGGAGCTGTTTTTT. This gives the protein CASSLAGGELFF.

A few counts support this clone. This rearrangement joins TRBV5-1 to TRBJ1-2; weak D call: TRBD1 (5 bases). V dropped 0 bases and J dropped 8 bases, with 8 bases sitting between them. Germline CDR1 is SGHRS and CDR2 is YFSETQ. The CDR3 has 12 residues. This chain's CDR3 is CASSLAGEGYTF. The CDR3 DNA reads as TGCGCCAGCAGCTTGGCGGGGGAAGGCTACACCTTC.

The gene calls are TRBV5-1 and TRBJ1-1; D may be TRBD1 (5 bases). Trimming stripped 4 bases from V and 4 bases from J, with 11 bases between. Germline V gene data show CDR1 as SGHRS and CDR2 as YFSETQ. The CDR3 loop spans 13 amino acids. The CDR3 DNA reads as TGCGCCAGCAGCGAACCGGGGGTCACTGAAGCTTTCTTT. Residues: CASSEPGVTEAFF.

V and J are TRBV28 and TRBJ2-5, with D unclear. Per the germline V gene, CDR1 is MDHEN and CDR2 is SYDVKM. The CDR3 runs 13 residues. Between the trimmed V and J ends, which lost 5 bases and 1 base, there was a span of 8 bases. This CDR3 reads CASSPPGQETQYF. The CDR3 DNA is TGTGCCAGCAGTCCCCCCGGCCAAGAGACCCAGTACTTC.

The rearrangement links TRBV28 to TRBJ1-6, with 9 bases aligning to TRBD1. CDR1 and CDR2 (germline): MDHEN, SYDVKM. Trimming took 4 bases from V and 7 from J; bases not matched to a gene: 8. This CDR3 comprises 16 residues. CDR3 loop: CASSYPGQGENSPLHF. The CDR3, as DNA: TGTGCCAGCAGTTACCCGGGACAGGGCGAAAATTCACCCCTCCACTTT.